Below, one T cell receptor beta chain is given with its context. Antigen unknown. The CDR3 is 16 amino acids. Looked up from germline, CDR1 is MDHEN and CDR2 is SYDVKM. TCRdb reanalyzed the 5' RACE reads, giving one entry per CDR3 protein sequence and no DNA. This repertoire comprises 300,000 or so distinct CDR3 sequences; its ten largest clones make up 4% to 5%. This sample is part of a study of T cells expressing NK-cell markers. Study overall: It was from sorted CD3+CD56+NKG2C+, CD3+CD56+NKG2C- and CD3+CD56-NKG2C+ T cells that TCR beta repertoires came. With respect to HCMV, most of the eight sequenced donors were seropositive, and one was seronegative. Points from the study as a whole: Top CD8+ clonotypes included the dominant CD3+CD56+NKG2C+ clonotypes in 6 or 7 donors. The CD3+CD56-NKG2C+ fraction of a handful of donors was likewise dominated by these clonotypes.

The sequencing sample was made of blood T cells: a sorted CD56 or NKG2C T cell subset, CD4+ or CD8+ T cells, or bulk PBMC T cells (not recorded which). The receptor was derived from a woman aged 18-70 years in good health. This chain links TRBV28 with TRBJ2-7; TCRdb returns TRBD1, unconfirmable since there is no DNA. The CDR3 sequence is CASSLWGQGLRDEQYF.